This T cell receptor (beta chain) was retrieved from a study of CD8+CD57+ T cells in acquired aplastic anemia. At the level of the study: The mean DNA yield obtained from sorted CD4+ and CD8+ cells came to 3 to 4 ug.

The template used for profiling TCR beta VDJ and CDR3 was genomic DNA. TCRdb redid the calling of the reads with MiXCR, one entry per CDR3 protein. The sample carries roughly 300,000 distinct CDR3 sequences, 50% to 70% recorded once. The CDR3 has 14 amino acids. Germline CDR1 MGHRA, CDR2 YSYEKL. Trimming removed 0 bases at V and 0 bases at J, with 5 bases between. Overall study results and limits: A set of more than 25 CD8+ CDR3 sequences was shared between patients and controls, and these sequences appeared highly expressed in patients. Patients did not significantly differ from controls in CD8+ Simpson's diversity.

In the case of this clonotype: Its target is unknown.

V gene TRBV4-1 combines with J gene TRBJ1-2, with D uncertain. The material sequenced was sorted CD4+, CD8+, or CD8+CD57+ T cells (not recorded which) from PBMCs. The TCR originated in a human donor with severe aplastic anemia or a healthy control (not recorded which). DNA for the CDR3: TGCGCCAGCAGCCAAGAAGACACTAACTATGGCTACACCTTC. It encodes CASSQEDTNYGYTF.